Shown below are 10 T cell receptor beta chains from a single sample sequenced in a study of CD8 T cells in Susac syndrome. The RNA, about 0.45 to 1 ug, was put through reverse transcription using random hexamers. One entry per CDR3 protein results from TCRdb running MiXCR on the immunoSEQ multiplex PCR reads. Of around 200,000 distinct CDR3 sequences listed, 95% are singletons. The sample consisted of CD4+ T cells from PBMCs. The receptors shown here come from a human donor in good health.

The chain couples TRBV20-1 to TRBJ2-3; a weak D match, TRBD2 (5 bases). Between the trimmed V and J ends, which lost 5 bases and 2 bases, there was a span of 17 bases. Germline V gene lookup returns CDR1 DFQATT and CDR2 SNEGSKA (reference sequence). This CDR3 spans 15 amino acids. The DNA for the CDR3 is TGCAGTGCTTCCCCCTGGAGAGGGCTCACAGATACGCAGTATTTT. Protein: CSASPWRGLTDTQYF.

V and J are TRBV30 and TRBJ2-1; TRBD2 is a possible D gene (6 bases). V lost 0 bases and J 0 bases, leaving 9 bases between the germline ends. The CDR3 runs to 15 residues. Per the germline V gene, CDR1 is GTSNPN and CDR2 is SVGIG (reference sequence). The CDR3 coding sequence is TGTGCCTGGAGTGTCCTAGCGAACTCCTACAATGAGCAGTTCTTC. Protein sequence: CAWSVLANSYNEQFF. Using reference TRBV30 and TRBJ2-1 for the parts outside the CDR3, the full variable domain is SQTIHQWPATLVQPVGSPLSLECTVEGTSNPNLYWYRQAAGRGLQLLFYSVGIGQISSEVPQNLSASRPQDRQFILSSKKLLLSDSGFYLCAWSVLANSYNEQFFGPGTRLTVL.

This clonotype was counted a single time. V gene TRBV29-1 combines with J gene TRBJ2-6; D perhaps matches TRBD1 (6 bases). The germline V gene has CDR1 SQVTM and CDR2 ANQGSEA. The CDR3 contains 12 residues. V lost 6 bases and J 12 bases, leaving 15 bases between the germline ends. The DNA for the CDR3 is TGCAGCGTGGTCAGGGGTTTTCGCGTCCTGACTTTC. As protein: CSVVRGFRVLTF.

This clonotype was detected once. The chain combines TRBV15 with TRBJ2-6; maybe TRBD1 (6 bases). V was clipped by 7 bases and J by 0 bases, with 10 bases between them. CDR3 size: 15 residues. From germline, CDR1 is LNHNV and CDR2 YYDKDF (reference sequence). CDR3 DNA sequence: TGTGCCACCACCCCGGACAGCTCTGGGGCCAACGTCCTGACTTTC. It is translated as CATTPDSSGANVLTF.

This sequence joins TRBV12-3 or TRBV12-4 and TRBJ1-1, with D unclear. The CDR3 is made up of 16 amino acids. Trimming left V 3 bases short and J 5 bases short, with 19 bases between. CDR3 sequence (DNA): TGTGCCAGCAGTTTCGATCCGTCCAGCCGGCGGACTGAAGCTTTCTTT. Translation gives CASSFDPSSRRTEAFF.

The rearrangement joins TRBV23-1 to TRBJ1-5, with D maybe TRBD1 (5 bases). TRBV23-1 has ORF status, its function being uncertain. The V and J ends lost 2 bases and 4 bases respectively, with 12 bases between them. The CDR3 length is 15 residues. Written as DNA, the CDR3 is TGCGCCAGCAGTCAAAACTTGTGGGGGAATCAGCCCCAGCATTTT. It codes for CASSQNLWGNQPQHF.

The V and J genes are TRBV24-1 and TRBJ1-4; possibly TRBD1 for D (5 bases). V was shortened by 9 bases and J by 0 bases, with 10 bases between the two germline ends. Germline loops: CDR1 KGHDR, CDR2 SFDVKD. The CDR3 runs 14 residues. In DNA, the CDR3 is TGTGCCACCTTGTTACAGGCAACTAATGAAAAACTGTTTTTT. It codes for CATLLQATNEKLFF.

CDR3: CATSESGQGAYTGELFF. CDR3 nucleotide sequence: TGTGCCACCAGTGAGTCCGGACAGGGGGCTTACACCGGGGAGCTGTTTTTT. The chain joins TRBV24-1 to TRBJ2-2; 11 positions agree with TRBD1. V lost 4 bases and J lost 3; bases outside the gene matches: 6. Germline V CDR1 and CDR2: KGHDR, SFDVKD. The CDR3 runs to 17 residues.

V is TRBV27 and J is TRBJ2-1; D perhaps matches TRBD2 (7 bases). Germline V gives CDR1 MNHEY, CDR2 SMNVEV (reference sequence). The CDR3 has 13 residues. The V gene lost 8 bases and the J gene lost 8 bases, with 16 bases spanning the gap. The CDR3 nucleotides are TGTGCCAGCGGGGGGGCTAGAATCTATGAGCAGTTCTTC. This translates into CASGGARIYEQFF.

The chain has TRBV20-1 and TRBJ2-5; D gene ambiguous. Trimming shortened V by 5 bases and J by 1 base, and 14 bases separated the two germline ends. Germline assignment: CDR1 DFQATT and CDR2 SNEGSKA (reference sequence). This CDR3 comprises 14 residues. The DNA of the CDR3 is TGCAGTGCTCCCTGGGTCGCCCCCCAAGAGACCCAGTACTTC. As protein: CSAPWVAPQETQYF.